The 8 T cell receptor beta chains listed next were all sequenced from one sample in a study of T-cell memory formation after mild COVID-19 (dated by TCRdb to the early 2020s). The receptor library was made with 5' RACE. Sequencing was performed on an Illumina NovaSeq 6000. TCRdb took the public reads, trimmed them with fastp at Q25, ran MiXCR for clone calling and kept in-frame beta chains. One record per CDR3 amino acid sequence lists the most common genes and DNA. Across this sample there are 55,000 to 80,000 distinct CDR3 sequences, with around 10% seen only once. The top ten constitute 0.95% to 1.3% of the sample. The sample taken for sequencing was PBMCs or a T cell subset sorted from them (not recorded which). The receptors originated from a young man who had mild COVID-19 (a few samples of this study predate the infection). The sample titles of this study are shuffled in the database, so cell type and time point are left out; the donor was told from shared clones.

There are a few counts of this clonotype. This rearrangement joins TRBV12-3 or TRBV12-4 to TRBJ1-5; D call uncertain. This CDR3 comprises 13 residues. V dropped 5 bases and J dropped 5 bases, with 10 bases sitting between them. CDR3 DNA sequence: TGTGCCAGCAGTCCCGACACTGATCAGCCCCAGCATTTT. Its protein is CASSPDTDQPQHF.

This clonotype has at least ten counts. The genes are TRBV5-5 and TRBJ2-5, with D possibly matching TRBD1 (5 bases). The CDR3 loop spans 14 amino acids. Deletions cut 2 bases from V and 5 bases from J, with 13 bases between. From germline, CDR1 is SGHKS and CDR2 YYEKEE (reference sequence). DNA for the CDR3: TGTGCCAGCAGCTTTAGAGGTCCAGGGGAGACCCAGTACTTC. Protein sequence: CASSFRGPGETQYF. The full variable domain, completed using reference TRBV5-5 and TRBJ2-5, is DAGVTQSPTHLIKTRGQQVTLRCSPISGHKSVSWYQQVLGQGPQFIFQYYEKEERGRGNFPDRFSARQFPNYSSELNVNALLLGDSALYLCASSFRGPGETQYFGPGTRLLVL.

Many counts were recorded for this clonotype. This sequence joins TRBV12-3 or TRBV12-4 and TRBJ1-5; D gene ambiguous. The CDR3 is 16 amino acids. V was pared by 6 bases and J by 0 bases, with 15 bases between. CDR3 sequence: CASRVEGPYSNQPQHF. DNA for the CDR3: TGTGCCAGCAGGGTTGAAGGACCTTATAGCAATCAGCCCCAGCATTTT.

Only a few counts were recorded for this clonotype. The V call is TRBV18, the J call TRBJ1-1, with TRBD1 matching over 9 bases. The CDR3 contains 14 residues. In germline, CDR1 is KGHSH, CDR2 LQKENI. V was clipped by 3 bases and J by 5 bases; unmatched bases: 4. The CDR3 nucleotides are TGTGCCAGCTCACCGGACAGGGGCGAGACTGAAGCTTTCTTT. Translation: CASSPDRGETEAFF.

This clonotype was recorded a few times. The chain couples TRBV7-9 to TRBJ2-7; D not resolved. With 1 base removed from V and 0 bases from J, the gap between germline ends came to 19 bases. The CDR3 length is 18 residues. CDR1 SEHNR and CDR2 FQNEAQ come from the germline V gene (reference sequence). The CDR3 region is CASSLEPALARSSYEQYF. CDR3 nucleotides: TGTGCCAGCAGCTTAGAACCCGCCCTGGCGCGGAGCTCCTACGAGCAGTACTTC.

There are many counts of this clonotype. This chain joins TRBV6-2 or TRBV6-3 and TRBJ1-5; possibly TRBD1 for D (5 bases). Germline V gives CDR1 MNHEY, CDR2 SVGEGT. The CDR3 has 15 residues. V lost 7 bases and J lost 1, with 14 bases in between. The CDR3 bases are TGTGCCAGCATGTTTGGGGGTCAAAGCAATCAGCCCCAGCATTTT. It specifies CASMFGGQSNQPQHF.

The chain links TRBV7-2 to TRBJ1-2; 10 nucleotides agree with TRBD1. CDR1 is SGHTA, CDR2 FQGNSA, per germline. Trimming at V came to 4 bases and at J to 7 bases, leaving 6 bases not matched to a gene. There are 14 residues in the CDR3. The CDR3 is CASSYRTGGRGYTF. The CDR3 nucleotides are TGTGCCAGCAGCTACAGGACAGGGGGACGTGGCTACACCTTC. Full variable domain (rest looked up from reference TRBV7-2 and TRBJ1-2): GAGVSQSPSNKVTEKGKDVELRCDPISGHTALYWYRQSLGQGLEFLIYFQGNSAPDKSGLPSDRFSAERTGGSVSTLTIQRTQQEDSAVYLCASSYRTGGRGYTFGSGTRLTVV.

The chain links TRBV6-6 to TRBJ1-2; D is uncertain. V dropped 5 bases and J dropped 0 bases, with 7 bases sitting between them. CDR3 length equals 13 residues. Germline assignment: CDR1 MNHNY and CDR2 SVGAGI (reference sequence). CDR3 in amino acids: CASSDDANYGYTF. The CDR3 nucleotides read TGTGCCAGCAGTGACGATGCTAACTATGGCTACACCTTC.